A selection of T cell receptor beta chains follows, all from one sample in a study of T cell changes during pregnancy in multiple sclerosis. This table comes from immunoSEQ multiplex PCR, and its TCRdb copy is limited to in-frame clones, with some not included. This sample yields 25,000 to 30,000 clones, of which approximately 81% are seen a single time; approximately 8.3% belongs to the top ten. The sample was CD8+ T cells from peripheral blood mononuclear cells, taken after pregnancy. Receptors originate from a female donor with multiple sclerosis, enrolled in a pregnancy study. Each CDR3 is given with its conserved first and last residue. D genes are given only for firm matches. Expanded clones get a size class; other rows say once, few or many, or leave the size out.

j_call v_call clone_size d_call cdr3_nt cdr3_aa
TRBJ1-2 TRBV28 few NA TGTGCCAGCAGTACACAGGCTCTCTACACCTTC CASSTQALYTF
TRBJ2-7 TRBV6-1 NA NA TGTGCCAGCAGTGAAGTAGGAGAGGCCTACGAGCAGTACTTC CASSEVGEAYEQYF
TRBJ2-3 TRBV4-3 NA NA TGCGCCAGCAGCCGAACTTGGGAGTCGGGCACAGATACGCAGTATTTT CASSRTWESGTDTQYF
TRBJ2-7 TRBV2 NA TRBD1 TGTGCCAGTAGAACCGGGACAGGGGGCATCGAGCAGTACTTC CASRTGTGGIEQYF
TRBJ1-3 TRBV28 NA TRBD1 TGTGCCAGCAGTTTGGAGGCAGGGGGCCGAAACACCATATATTTT CASSLEAGGRNTIYF
TRBJ2-6 TRBV6-4 NA TRBD1 TGTGCCAGCAGTGTATCAGGGGGCTCCGGTGGGGCCAACGTCCTGACTTTC CASSVSGGSGGANVLTF
TRBJ2-7 TRBV2 NA TRBD2 TGTGCCAGCAGTGAATCCCTAGCGGGGGAGCCCTACGAGCAGTACTTC CASSESLAGEPYEQYF
TRBJ1-1 TRBV19 NA NA TGTGCCAGTAGTACGCCCTTCGGGAACACTGAAGCTTTCTTT CASSTPFGNTEAFF
TRBJ1-4 TRBV27 few NA TGTGCCAGCAGTCAGTACGAAGCTAATGAAAAACTGTTTTTT CASSQYEANEKLFF
TRBJ2-7 TRBV29-1 NA TRBD2 TGCAGCCCCCCGGGGGGTAGCCACGAGCAGTACTTC CSPPGGSHEQYF
TRBJ2-1 TRBV5-1 NA TRBD1 TGCGCCAGCAGCTCTCCTATGGACAGGGGCCCCTACAATGAGCAGTTCTTC CASSSPMDRGPYNEQFF
TRBJ1-2 TRBV9 NA NA TGTGCCTCTCGCGGGGGGGGGCCGTATGGCTACACCTTC CASRGGGPYGYTF
TRBJ2-3 TRBV7-9 NA TRBD2 TGTGCCAGCAGCCTCCGCCGCGGACTAGCGGCCACAGATACGCAGTATTTT CASSLRRGLAATDTQYF
TRBJ1-1 TRBV6-1 once NA TGTGCCAGCAGTGATTTCGCCGTCGGGACACTCACCGACGACACTGAAGCTTTCTTT CASSDFAVGTLTDDTEAFF
TRBJ1-2 TRBV29-1 NA TRBD1 TGCAGCGTTGGTTCTGAGGACAGGGTTGGCTATGGCTACACCTTC CSVGSEDRVGYGYTF
TRBJ1-1 TRBV11-2 NA NA TGTGCCAGCAGCTTAGGGCCGCGGGTGAACACTGAAGCTTTCTTT CASSLGPRVNTEAFF
TRBJ2-1 TRBV11-2 NA NA TGTGCCAGCAGCTTAGATCCCAGCTCCTACAATGAGCAGTTCTTC CASSLDPSSYNEQFF
TRBJ1-3 TRBV5-1 NA TRBD1 TGCGCCAGCAGCTCGGGGCCCGGCGCAGGGGGCTACACCATATATTTT CASSSGPGAGGYTIYF
TRBJ1-5 TRBV28 few TRBD1 TGTGCCAGCAGGGTACAGGGGGCTCGGCAGCCCCAGCATTTT CASRVQGARQPQHF
TRBJ2-7 TRBV2 NA TRBD2 TGTGCCAGCAGTGGATTGCGGGGGGCTGCCTACGAGCAGTACTTC CASSGLRGAAYEQYF
TRBJ2-1 TRBV27 NA TRBD2 TGTGCCAGCAGTCCCGGGACTAGCGGGTACAATGAGCAGTTCTTC CASSPGTSGYNEQFF
TRBJ2-7 TRBV7-3 NA NA TGTGCCAGCAGCTTAATGGTGGGCCACAACGAGCAGTACTTC CASSLMVGHNEQYF
TRBJ2-1 TRBV6-5 NA NA TGTGCCAGCAGTCCAACCCTATACAATGAGCAGTTCTTC CASSPTLYNEQFF
TRBJ2-2 TRBV19 NA NA TGTGCCAGTAGAAGCCTAGGAGGGGCCGGGGAGCTGTTTTTT CASRSLGGAGELFF
TRBJ1-2 TRBV5-4 NA NA TGTGCCAGCAGCTTGGAGGTGCGGGCGCTATATGGCTACACCTTC CASSLEVRALYGYTF
TRBJ2-1 TRBV12-1 NA NA TGTGCCAGCAGCTCCCAGCGGACCAGCTCCTACAATGAGCAGTTCTTC CASSSQRTSSYNEQFF
TRBJ1-5 TRBV4-3 NA NA TGCGCCAGCAGCCCCGATGAGGGAATGCAGCCCCAGCATTTT CASSPDEGMQPQHF
TRBJ2-2 TRBV6-1 NA NA TGTGCCAGCCCACTAGGGGGGACAGACACCGGGGAGCTGTTTTTT CASPLGGTDTGELFF
TRBJ2-3 TRBV5-1 NA NA TGCGCCAGCAGCTTGGAGCGGACAGATACGCAGTATTTT CASSLERTDTQYF
TRBJ1-1 TRBV5-1 NA NA TGCGCCAGCAGCTCCCGGGTGGGCGGGATTGAAGCTTTCTTT CASSSRVGGIEAFF
TRBJ2-1 TRBV13 NA TRBD2 TGTGCCAGCAGCTTGGGCGGGGGGGTTTACAATGAGCAGTTCTTC CASSLGGGVYNEQFF
TRBJ2-3 TRBV30 NA TRBD2 TGTGCCTGGAGTGTTAGCGGGGGGCCAGCAGATACGCAGTATTTT CAWSVSGGPADTQYF
TRBJ2-7 TRBV6-1 NA NA TGTGCCAGCAGGGAACAGGTGTACGAGCAGTACTTC CASREQVYEQYF
TRBJ1-1 TRBV19 few TRBD1 TGTGCCAGTACCATACAGGGGGGAACTGAAGCTTTCTTT CASTIQGGTEAFF
TRBJ1-1 TRBV7-8 NA NA TGTGCCAGCAGCTCAACAGGGTCCCTCATGAACACTGAAGCTTTCTTT CASSSTGSLMNTEAFF
TRBJ1-1 TRBV19 few NA TGTGCCAGTAGTATAAGGGACGGGGGGTTCACTGAAGCTTTCTTT CASSIRDGGFTEAFF
TRBJ1-1 TRBV30 NA NA TGTGCCTGGAGTGCCCAGGGGAACACTGAAGCTTTCTTT CAWSAQGNTEAFF
TRBJ2-7 TRBV6-1 NA TRBD1 TGTGCCAGCAGTGAATATAAAGGACAGGGGGGTTACGAGCAGTACTTC CASSEYKGQGGYEQYF
TRBJ2-5 TRBV28 NA TRBD2 TGTGCCAGCAGTTTTGTCGCTAGCGGGTCTAACGGGGAGACCCAGTACTTC CASSFVASGSNGETQYF
TRBJ2-1 TRBV29-1 once NA TGCAGCGTTGTTTTACAGAACTACAATGAGCAGTTCTTC CSVVLQNYNEQFF
TRBJ1-1 TRBV30 NA NA TGTGCCTGGAGTGTCCTGTATACTGAAGCTTTCTTT CAWSVLYTEAFF
TRBJ2-6 TRBV27 once NA TGTGCCAGCAGTTTGGTAGCTGGGGCCAACGTCCTGACTTTC CASSLVAGANVLTF
TRBJ1-5 TRBV27 NA TRBD1 TGTGCCAGCAGTTCCACAGGGGGAAATCAGCCCCAGCATTTT CASSSTGGNQPQHF
TRBJ2-2 TRBV19 NA NA TGTGCCAGTAGTATTCGGGGGTACAACACCGGGGAGCTGTTTTTT CASSIRGYNTGELFF
TRBJ1-1 TRBV6-1 NA TRBD1 TGTGCCAGCAGTGAAGCAGAAGACAGGGGCACTGAAGCTTTCTTT CASSEAEDRGTEAFF
TRBJ2-1 TRBV7-9 NA NA TGTGCCAGCAGACAGGGAAGGAATGAGCAGTTCTTC CASRQGRNEQFF
TRBJ1-2 TRBV6-6 NA NA TGTGCCAGCAGTTACTCGCCAGGGCATGGCTACACCTTC CASSYSPGHGYTF
TRBJ2-7 TRBV27 once TRBD1 TGTGCCAGCAGTTTAGAGGCAGGGGGCGCCGGCGAGCAGTACTTC CASSLEAGGAGEQYF
TRBJ1-1 TRBV5-1 NA NA TGCGCCAGCAGCTCGGTTAGCGGGGAGAACACTGAAGCTTTCTTT CASSSVSGENTEAFF
TRBJ2-7 TRBV19 once TRBD2 TGTGCCAGTAGTATAGGCGGGGGTTACTACGAGCAGTACTTC CASSIGGGYYEQYF
TRBJ1-2 TRBV4-1 NA NA TGCGCCAGCAGCCAACCGCCAAGGGAGGGCCTTTATGGCTACACCTTC CASSQPPREGLYGYTF
TRBJ1-1 TRBV19 NA NA TGTGCCAGTAGTATAGTGAACAGGGCGAGGACTGAAGCTTTCTTT CASSIVNRARTEAFF